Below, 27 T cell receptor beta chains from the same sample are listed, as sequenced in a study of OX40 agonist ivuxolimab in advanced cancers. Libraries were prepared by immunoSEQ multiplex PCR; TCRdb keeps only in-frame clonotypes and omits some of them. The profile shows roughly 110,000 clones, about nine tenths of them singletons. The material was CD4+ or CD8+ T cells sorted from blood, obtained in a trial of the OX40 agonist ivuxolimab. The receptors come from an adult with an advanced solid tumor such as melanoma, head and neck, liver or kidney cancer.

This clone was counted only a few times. The CDR3 nucleotides read TGTGCCAGTAGAACCCGCCATGGCAATCAGCCCCAGCATTTT. Residues: CASRTRHGNQPQHF. The chain carries TRBV19 and TRBJ1-5; D is unclear. Trimming removed 6 bases at V and 2 bases at J, with 11 bases between. The CDR3 consists of 14 residues. Germline values: CDR1 LNHDA, CDR2 SQIVND (reference sequence).

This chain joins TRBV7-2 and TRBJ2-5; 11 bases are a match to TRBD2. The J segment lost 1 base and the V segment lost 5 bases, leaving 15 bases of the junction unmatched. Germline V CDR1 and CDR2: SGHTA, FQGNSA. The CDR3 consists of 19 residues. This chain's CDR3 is CASSPRFAASGGTQETQYF. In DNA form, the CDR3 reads TGTGCCAGCAGCCCGAGATTTGCCGCTAGCGGGGGGACCCAAGAGACCCAGTACTTC. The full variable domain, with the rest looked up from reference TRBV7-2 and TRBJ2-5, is GAGVSQSPSNKVTEKGKDVELRCDPISGHTALYWYRQSLGQGLEFLIYFQGNSAPDKSGLPSDRFSAERTGGSVSTLTIQRTQQEDSAVYLCASSPRFAASGGTQETQYFGPGTRLLVL.

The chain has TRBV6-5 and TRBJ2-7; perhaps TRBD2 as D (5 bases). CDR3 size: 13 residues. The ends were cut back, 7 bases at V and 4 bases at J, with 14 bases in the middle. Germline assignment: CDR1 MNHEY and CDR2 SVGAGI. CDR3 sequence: CASTRAGIYEQYF. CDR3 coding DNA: TGTGCCAGCACGCGCGCCGGGATATACGAGCAGTACTTC.

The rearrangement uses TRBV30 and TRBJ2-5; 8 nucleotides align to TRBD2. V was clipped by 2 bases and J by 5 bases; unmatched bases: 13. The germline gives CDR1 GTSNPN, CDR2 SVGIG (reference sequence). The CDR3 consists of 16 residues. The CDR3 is CAWSPRRRGARETQYF. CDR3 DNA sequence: TGTGCCTGGAGTCCTCGACGGCGGGGGGCAAGGGAGACCCAGTACTTC.

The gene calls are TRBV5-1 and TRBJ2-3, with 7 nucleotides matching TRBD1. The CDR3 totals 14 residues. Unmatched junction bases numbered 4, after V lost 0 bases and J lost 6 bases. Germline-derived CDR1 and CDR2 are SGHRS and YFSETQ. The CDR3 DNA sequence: TGCGCCAGCAGCTTGGGACAGGGTTGGGATACGCAGTATTTT. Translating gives CASSLGQGWDTQYF. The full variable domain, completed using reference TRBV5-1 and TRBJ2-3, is KAGVTQTPRYLIKTRGQQVTLSCSPISGHRSVSWYQQTPGQGLQFLFEYFSETQRNKGNFPGRFSGRQFSNSRSEMNVSTLELGDSALYLCASSLGQGWDTQYFGPGTRLTVL.

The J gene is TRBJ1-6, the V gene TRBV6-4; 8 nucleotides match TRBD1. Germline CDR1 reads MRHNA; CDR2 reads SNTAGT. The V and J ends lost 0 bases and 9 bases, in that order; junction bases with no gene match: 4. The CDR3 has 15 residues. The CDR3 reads CASSDSSGGFSPLHF. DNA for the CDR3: TGTGCCAGCAGTGACTCTTCAGGGGGCTTTTCACCCCTCCACTTT.

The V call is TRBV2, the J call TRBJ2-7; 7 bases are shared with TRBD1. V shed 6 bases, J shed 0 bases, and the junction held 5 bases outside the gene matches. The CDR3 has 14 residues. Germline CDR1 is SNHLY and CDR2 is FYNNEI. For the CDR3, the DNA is TGTGCCAGCAGAACGACAGGGAGCTCCTACGAGCAGTACTTC. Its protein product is CASRTTGSSYEQYF.

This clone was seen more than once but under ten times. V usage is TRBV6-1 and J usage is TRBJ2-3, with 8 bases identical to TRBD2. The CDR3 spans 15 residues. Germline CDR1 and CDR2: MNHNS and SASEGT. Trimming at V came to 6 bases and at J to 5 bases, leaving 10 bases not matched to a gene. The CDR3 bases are TGTGCCAGCAGGAGCTTCGGGCGGGGGGAAGATACGCAGTATTTT. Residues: CASRSFGRGEDTQYF.

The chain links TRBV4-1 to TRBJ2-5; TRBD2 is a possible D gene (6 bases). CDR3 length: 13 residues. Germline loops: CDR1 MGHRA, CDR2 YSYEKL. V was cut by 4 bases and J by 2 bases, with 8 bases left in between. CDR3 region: CASSRGLQETQYF. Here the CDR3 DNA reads TGCGCCAGCAGCCGGGGACTTCAAGAGACCCAGTACTTC.

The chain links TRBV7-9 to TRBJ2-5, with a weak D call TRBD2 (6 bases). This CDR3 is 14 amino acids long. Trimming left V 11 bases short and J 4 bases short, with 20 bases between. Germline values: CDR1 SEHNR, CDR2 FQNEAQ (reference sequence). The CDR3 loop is CASRRRGGGETQYF. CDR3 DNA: TGTGCCTCTCGCCGGCGGGGAGGTGGAGAGACCCAGTACTTC. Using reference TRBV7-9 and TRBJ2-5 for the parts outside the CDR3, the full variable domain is DTGVSQNPRHKITKRGQNVTFRCDPISEHNRLYWYRQTLGQGPEFLTYFQNEAQLEKSRLLSDRFSAERPKGSFSTLEIQRTEQGDSAMYLCASRRRGGGETQYFGPGTRLLVL.

The CDR3 protein is CASSQRGGAGYQPQHF. CDR3 DNA sequence: TGTGCCAGCTCACAACGTGGAGGGGCAGGGTATCAGCCCCAGCATTTT. The rearrangement uses TRBV18 and TRBJ1-5; a weak D match, TRBD1 (5 bases). Germline V gene sequence: CDR1 KGHSH, CDR2 LQKENI. Trimming removed 4 bases at V and 5 bases at J, with 18 bases between. CDR3 length: 16 amino acids.

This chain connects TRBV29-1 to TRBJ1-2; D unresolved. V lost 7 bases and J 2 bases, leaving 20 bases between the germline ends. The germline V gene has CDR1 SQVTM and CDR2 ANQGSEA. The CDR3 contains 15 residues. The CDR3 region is CSAHSLSRANYGYTF. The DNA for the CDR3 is TGCAGCGCCCATAGTTTAAGTAGGGCGAACTATGGCTACACCTTC.

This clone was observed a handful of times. As DNA, the CDR3 is TGTGCCAGCAGCTTGGTCCCGGGACTAGCGGGGGGGCGGGAGACCCAGTACTTC. Amino acid sequence: CASSLVPGLAGGRETQYF. The chain uses TRBV5-6 and TRBJ2-5; 16 nucleotides align to TRBD2. Germline trimming cut 0 bases from V and 5 bases from J; bases unmatched to any gene: 7. The CDR3 runs 18 residues. From germline, CDR1 is SGHDT and CDR2 YYEEEE. The variable domain in full, completed from reference TRBV5-6 and TRBJ2-5, reads DAGVTQSPTHLIKTRGQQVTLRCSPKSGHDTVSWYQQALGQGPQFIFQYYEEEERQRGNFPDRFSGHQFPNYSSELNVNALLLGDSALYLCASSLVPGLAGGRETQYFGPGTRLLVL.

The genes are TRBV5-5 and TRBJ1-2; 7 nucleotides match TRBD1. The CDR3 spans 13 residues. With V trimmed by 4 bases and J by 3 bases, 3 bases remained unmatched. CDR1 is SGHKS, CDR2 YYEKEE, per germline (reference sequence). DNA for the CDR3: TGTGCCAGCAGCCCGGACAGGCACTATGGCTACACCTTC. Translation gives CASSPDRHYGYTF.

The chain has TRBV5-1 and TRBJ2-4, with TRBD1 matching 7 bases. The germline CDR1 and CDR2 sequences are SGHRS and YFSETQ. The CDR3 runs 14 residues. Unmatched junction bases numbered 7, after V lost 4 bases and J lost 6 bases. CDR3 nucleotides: TGCGCCAGCAGCCCCCCGGGACAGTCAAACATTCAGTACTTC. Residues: CASSPPGQSNIQYF.

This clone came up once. CDR3 residues: CASSNPGLPREKLFF. The CDR3 region has the DNA TGTGCCAGCAGTAATCCGGGACTTCCTAGGGAAAAACTGTTTTTT. This chain links TRBV28 with TRBJ1-4, with D maybe TRBD1 (5 bases). Germline-derived CDR1 and CDR2 are MDHEN and SYDVKM. V was clipped by 5 bases and J by 8 bases, with 18 bases between them. The CDR3 has 15 amino acids.

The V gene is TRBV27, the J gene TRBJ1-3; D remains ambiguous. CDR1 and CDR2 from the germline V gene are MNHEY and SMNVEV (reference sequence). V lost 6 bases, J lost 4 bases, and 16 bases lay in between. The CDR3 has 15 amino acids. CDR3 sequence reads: CASSLSFTGGNTIYF. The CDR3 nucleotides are TGTGCCAGCAGCTTGTCCTTCACCGGGGGAAACACCATATATTTT.

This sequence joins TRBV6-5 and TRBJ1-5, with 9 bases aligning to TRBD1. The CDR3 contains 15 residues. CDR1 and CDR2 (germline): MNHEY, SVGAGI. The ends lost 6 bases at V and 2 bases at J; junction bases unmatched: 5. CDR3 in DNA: TGTGCCAGCAGAAGGACAGGGGAAGGCAATCAGCCCCAGCATTTT. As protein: CASRRTGEGNQPQHF.

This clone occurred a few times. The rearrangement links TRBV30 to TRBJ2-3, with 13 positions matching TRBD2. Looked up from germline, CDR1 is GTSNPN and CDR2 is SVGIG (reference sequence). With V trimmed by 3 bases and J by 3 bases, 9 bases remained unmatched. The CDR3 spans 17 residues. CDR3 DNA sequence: TGTGCCTGGAGAACGGGACTAGCGGGGTCATTGACAGATACGCAGTATTTT. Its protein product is CAWRTGLAGSLTDTQYF.

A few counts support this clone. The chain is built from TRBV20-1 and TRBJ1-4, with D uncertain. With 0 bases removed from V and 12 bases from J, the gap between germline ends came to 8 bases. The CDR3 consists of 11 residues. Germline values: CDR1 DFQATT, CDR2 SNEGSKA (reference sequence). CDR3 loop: CSARDRRELFF. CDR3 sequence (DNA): TGCAGTGCTAGAGATCGGCGGGAACTGTTTTTT.

CDR3 amino acids: CASSVQGGEKLFF. For the CDR3, the DNA is TGTGCCAGCAGTGTACAGGGGGGTGAAAAACTGTTTTTT. V and J are TRBV6-4 and TRBJ1-4; 8 nucleotides match TRBD1. The CDR3 has 13 amino acids. CDR1 MRHNA and CDR2 SNTAGT come from the germline V gene. The V gene end was trimmed by 4 bases and the J gene end by 7 bases; junction bases not matched to a gene: 2.

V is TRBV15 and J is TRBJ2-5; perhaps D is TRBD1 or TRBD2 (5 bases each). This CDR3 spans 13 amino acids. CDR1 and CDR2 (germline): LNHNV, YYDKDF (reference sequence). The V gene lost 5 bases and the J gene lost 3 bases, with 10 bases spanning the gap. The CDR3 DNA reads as TGTGCCACCAGCTGGGGGATTAAAGAGACCCAGTACTTC. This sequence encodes CATSWGIKETQYF.

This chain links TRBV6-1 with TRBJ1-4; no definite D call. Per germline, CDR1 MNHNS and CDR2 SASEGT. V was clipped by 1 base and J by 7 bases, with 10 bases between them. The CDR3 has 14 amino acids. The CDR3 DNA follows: TGTGCCAGCAGTGAAGTGACGGACCTTGAAAAACTGTTTTTT. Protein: CASSEVTDLEKLFF.

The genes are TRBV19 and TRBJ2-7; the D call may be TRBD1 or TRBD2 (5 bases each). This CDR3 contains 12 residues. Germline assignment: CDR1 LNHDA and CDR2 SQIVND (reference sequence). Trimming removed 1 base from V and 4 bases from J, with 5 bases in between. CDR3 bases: TGTGCCAGTAGTATAGGGGGGTACGAGCAGTACTTC. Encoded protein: CASSIGGYEQYF.

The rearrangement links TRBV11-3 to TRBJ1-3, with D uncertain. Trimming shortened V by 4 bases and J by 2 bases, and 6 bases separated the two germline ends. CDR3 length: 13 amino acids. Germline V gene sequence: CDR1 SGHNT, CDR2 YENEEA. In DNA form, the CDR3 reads TGTGCCAGCAGCTCGGACGCTGGAAACACCATATATTTT. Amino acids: CASSSDAGNTIYF.

Here the CDR3 DNA reads TGTGCCAGCAGGACCCCGGGACAGGGGACAGATACGCAGTATTTT. Its protein is CASRTPGQGTDTQYF. The V gene is TRBV28, the J gene TRBJ2-3; TRBD1 aligns across 10 bases. This CDR3 is built from 15 residues. The germline V gene has CDR1 MDHEN and CDR2 SYDVKM. With V trimmed by 6 bases and J by 3 bases, 6 bases remained unmatched.

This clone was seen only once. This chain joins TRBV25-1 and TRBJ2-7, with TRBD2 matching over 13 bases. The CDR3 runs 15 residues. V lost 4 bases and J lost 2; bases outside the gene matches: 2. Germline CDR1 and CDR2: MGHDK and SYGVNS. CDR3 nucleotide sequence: TGTGCCAGCAGTGCAGGACTAGCGGGGGCCTACGAGCAGTACTTC. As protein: CASSAGLAGAYEQYF.